The present entry profiles one T cell receptor beta chain with its context. No cognate antigen has been identified for it. The record has no base qualities; no much larger clone is one base away. The cohort was made up of 500 to 850 healthy bone marrow donors. At the time of sampling, all cohort members were nominally healthy, though unrecorded immune exposures were likely present. The donor tested CMV seronegative, placing the donor among the 300 to 450 seronegative members of the cohort. Each donor provided a peripheral blood sample, and peripheral blood mononuclear cells were used for TCR beta sequencing. Genomic DNA was extracted from the blood cell samples with the Qiagen DNeasy Blood Extraction Kit. Libraries were constructed by the immunoSEQ multiplex PCR assay. For the multiplex PCR, a mixture combining 60 forward primers for TCR Vbeta segments and 13 reverse primers for TCR Jbeta segments was used. Amplification of the CDR3 region of rearranged TCR beta genes was performed with a multiplex PCR assay on genomic DNA. On the Illumina HiSeq System, the amplified TCR beta libraries were sequenced as 87-base-pair reads. The paper's data handling went like this. A later analysis counted about 80 million unique TCR beta chains across the 670 or so repertoires, and some 11 million of these chains were shared by at least two donors. To remove PCR and sequencing errors, raw reads were error-corrected and collapsed into unique sequences using a nearest-neighbor algorithm that merged closely related sequences. V, D and J gene segments were assigned by aligning CDR3 sequences to IMGT reference sequences. For a sequence to be retained, at least a six-nucleotide match to both a V gene segment and a J gene segment was required. Rearrangements were called productive when the CDR3 lacked stop codons and stayed in frame with V and J; all others were non-productive. Following IMGT convention, CDR3 was defined as the stretch from the second conserved V-encoded cysteine up to the conserved J-encoded phenylalanine. In an earlier analysis of just under 600 of the donors, sequences lacking an unambiguous match to a single V gene segment were excluded. An earlier analysis of several hundred of the donors classified V segments as functional when productive rearrangements were above 56.7% and as segregating when the standard deviation between donors was above 5%. To diagnose cytomegalovirus status from the catalog of TCR beta chain sequences, a statistical classification framework was built. V and J gene assignment, in a later analysis, came from comparing TCR nucleotide sequences with IMGT/GENE-DB human TR gene sequences. A later analysis assigned CDR3 sequences and most-parsimonious VDJ recombination scenarios with the TCRdist pipeline. In a later analysis, every TCR beta chain was defined by the combination of its CDR3 amino acid sequence and its V-gene family, and reads without a unique V-gene family were dropped. A later analysis removed several hundred highly shared, low-generation-probability nucleotide sequences to deal with suspected cross-contamination and a sequencing artifact. A later analysis calculated a clonal expansion index for each public chain from normalized within-repertoire ranks of inferred template counts. In a later analysis, generation probabilities were computed with a VDJ recombination model fitted to out-of-frame rearrangements, and the resulting probabilities were checked against IGoR. Hypergeometric tests were used in a later analysis to score TCR-TCR, TCR-HLA and TCR-CMV co-occurrence, with a repertoire-size bias correction applied to the TCR pairs. False discovery rates were estimated in a later analysis by permuting HLA or CMV assignments 20 times. In a later analysis, co-occurring TCRs were grouped using DBSCAN, and TCRdist sequence similarity was added for clustering within HLA-allele-positive subsets. Co-occurrence clustering excluded repertoires with fewer than 30,000 or more than 120,000 public chains, plus five with anomalous nucleotide sharing. As stored in TCRdb, this immuneACCESS dataset retains in-frame rearrangements with V and J assigned. A fraction of the clones does not appear; measured against another copy, unresolved V genes explain less than half of the discrepancy, and the remainder lacks a known reason. V, J and clone size reflect that table, while D and trimming were determined from the DNA. This sample is represented by more than 150,000 clones; roughly four fifths of them were singletons. The ten largest clones capture roughly 0.75% of the sample.

From cysteine to phenylalanine, the CDR3 is 11 amino acids long. Only the CDR3 region is kept as DNA, spanning 33 bases read in frame from base 1. V is clipped by 5 bases and J by 6 bases, and the sequence between their germline boundaries is 7 bases long. For CDR1 and CDR2, the germline V gene lists MNHEY and SVGAGI. The data stem from a study of cytomegalovirus exposure and HLA in healthy donors (TCRdb year 2017). Regarding the research as a whole: According to an earlier analysis of several hundred of the donors, 200 million or so T cells yielded 90 million to 130 million unique TCR beta sequences and about 300 Gb of sequence data. Rather than using new phenotypic data, the later analysis identified candidate immune exposures from TCR beta sequences and from how often those sequences occurred across donors. About 5 DR-DQ haplotypes were handled as single units for association and clustering, since linkage in the cohort was strong. The number of donors typed differed by locus, with about 629-640 for A, B, C, DRB1 and DQB1, 522 for DQA1, 606 for DPA1, and about 450 for DPB1. Among 300 to 450 genotyped donors of the cohort, an average of roughly 240,000 unique TCR beta nucleotide sequences were sequenced per donor, roughly a sixth of them non-productive. An early release covering over 500 HLA-typed donors comprised about 300 gigabases of sequencing data and 85 million or so unique TCR sequences. HLA typing included class I and class II loci at four-digit resolution. To study patterns of TCR occurrence, a later analysis re-analyzed previously published TCR beta repertoires from 500 to 850 donors and added high-resolution HLA genotyping. The genetic ancestry cluster associated with self-reported Caucasian donors included 65% to 90% of the roughly 380 genotyped donors. A separate validation cohort of 90 to 150 different subjects was used in addition to the approximately 670-subject first cohort. To predict cytomegalovirus infection status, the study combined high-throughput TCR immunosequencing, statistical association of individual TCRs with disease status, and machine learning. The study was designed to test whether signatures of past pathogen exposure could be identified by cataloging public T cell receptors. The study profiled the T cell repertoires of some 610 subjects by immunosequencing and related them to cytomegalovirus serostatus. All discovery cohort repertoires had been generated using a single sequencing platform. A later genetic analysis took genome-wide SNP genotypes for about three fifths of the roughly 670 donors and used that subset as a discovery cohort. To decide whether each TCR beta V gene segment behaved as functional or pseudogenic, an earlier analysis of fewer than 750 of the donors relied on high-throughput TCR beta sequencing. Alongside the repertoire data, information on donor age, sex, ethnicity and CMV serostatus was compiled.

The paper's findings and limits, for the study overall: While some public TCRs were present in many individuals, most TCR sequences turned up only very rarely across donors. Three of the identified cytomegalovirus-associated TCR beta chains were confirmed in vitro to be specific for cytomegalovirus antigens. In a later genetic analysis, a missense DCLRE1C variant was associated with V-gene and J-gene trimming of TCR beta chains, and the association was replicated in an independent cohort. According to the authors, the approach could potentially be generalized to other disease states and immunological phenotypes. Linkage disequilibrium might explain the correlated functional status among segregating V segments, but an unknown experimental factor could not be excluded. According to a later analysis, TCR association rates differed among HLA loci, with DRB1 alleles showing the most associated TCRs and HLA-C alleles showing the fewest. Because HLA typing was unavailable for some donors at each locus, only the typed subset was used in association tests. Broadly in line with IMGT annotations, most TCR beta V segments showed up in productive rearrangements about 87% or about 30% of the time in an earlier analysis of several hundred of the donors. Strong co-occurrence of HLA alleles, especially DR and DQ, made assigning TCR associations to individual alleles difficult. The study gave a list of under 200 TCR beta chains associated with cytomegalovirus. A group of highly shared sequence variants was considered likely to be a technical artifact of the sequencing pipeline. Because counts were too low, about 18 rarely observed V segments, including chromosome 9 orphons, were excluded from the earlier analysis of roughly 580 of the donors. Roughly uniform sequencing depth across donors was assumed in presence/absence analyses, although this assumption may not hold. The 87-base-pair reads could not distinguish some IMGT-functional V segments, including TRBV6-2 and TRBV6-3, so those segments were excluded. A further reported finding was that TCR beta sequences accurately predicted the HLA-A and HLA-B alleles for most subjects in the first cohort. In a later analysis, HLA-associated TCR beta chains showed more clonal expansion and lower generation probabilities than non-associated chains that were equally common. In both the original and validation cohorts, the classifier was reported to diagnose cytomegalovirus status with high specificity and sensitivity. In a later analysis, most CMV-associated TCR beta chains were found to appear HLA-restricted, with HLA associations seemingly driven largely by CMV exposure. In a later genetic analysis, fewer N-insertions in productive TCRs were reported among donors in an Asian-associated ancestry cluster than the approximately 630-donor mean. At a false discovery rate of 0.05, a later analysis linked 16,000 or so TCR beta sequences to specific HLA alleles. CMV serostatus was the only immune exposure information available for the cohort. According to a later analysis, parvovirus B19, influenza, CMV and Epstein-Barr virus appeared linked to several top co-occurrence clusters. The cohort was sequenced for TCR beta chains only, and without alpha or paired-chain data the features that could be detected were limited.

The sample taken for sequencing was PBMCs. This TCR was recovered from a woman under 30 in good health and CMV-seronegative. The sequence is built from TRBV6-5 and TRBJ2-5, with no confidently assigned D gene. The CDR3 in this case is CASSSRKTQYF. The nucleotide sequence reads as follows: TGTGCCAGCAGTAGCAGGAAGACCCAGTACTTC.